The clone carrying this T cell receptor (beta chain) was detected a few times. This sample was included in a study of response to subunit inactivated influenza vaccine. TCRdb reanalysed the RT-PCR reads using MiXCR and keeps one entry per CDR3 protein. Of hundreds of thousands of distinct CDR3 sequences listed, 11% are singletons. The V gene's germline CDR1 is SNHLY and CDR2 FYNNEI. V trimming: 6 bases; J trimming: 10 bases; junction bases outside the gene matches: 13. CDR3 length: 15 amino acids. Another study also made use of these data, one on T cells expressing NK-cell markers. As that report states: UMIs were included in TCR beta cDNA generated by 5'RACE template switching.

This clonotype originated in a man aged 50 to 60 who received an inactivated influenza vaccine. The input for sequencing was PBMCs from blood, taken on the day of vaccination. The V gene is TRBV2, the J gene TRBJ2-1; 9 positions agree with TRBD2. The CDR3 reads CASRAPSGAAGEQFF. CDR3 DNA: TGTGCCAGCAGAGCCCCTAGCGGGGCGGCCGGGGAGCAGTTCTTC.